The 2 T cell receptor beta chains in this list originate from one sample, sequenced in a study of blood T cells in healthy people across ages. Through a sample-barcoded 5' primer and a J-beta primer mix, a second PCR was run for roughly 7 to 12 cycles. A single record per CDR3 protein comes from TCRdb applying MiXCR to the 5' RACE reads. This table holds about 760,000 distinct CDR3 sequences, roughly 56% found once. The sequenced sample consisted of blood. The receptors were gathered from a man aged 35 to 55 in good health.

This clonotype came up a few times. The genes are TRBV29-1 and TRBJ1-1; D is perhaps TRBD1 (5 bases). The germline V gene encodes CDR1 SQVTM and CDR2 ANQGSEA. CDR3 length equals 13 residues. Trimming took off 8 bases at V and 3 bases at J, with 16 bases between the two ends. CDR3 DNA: TGCAGCCTAACCCGACAGCTGGACACTGAAGCTTTCTTT. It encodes CSLTRQLDTEAFF.

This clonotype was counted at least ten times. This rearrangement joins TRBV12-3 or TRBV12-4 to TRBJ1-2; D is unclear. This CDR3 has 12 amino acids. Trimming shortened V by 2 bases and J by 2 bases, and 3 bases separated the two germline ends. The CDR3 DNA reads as TGTGCCAGCAGTTTACGAAACTATGGCTACACCTTC. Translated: CASSLRNYGYTF.